The 9 T cell receptor beta chains presented below share a single source sample, sequenced in a study of long-term antiretroviral therapy in people with HIV (dated by TCRdb to between 2021 and 2023). The immunoSEQ hsTCRB v3.0 assay was used at survey level resolution to sequence the TRB variable region. The clones in this table, taken by TCRdb from immuneACCESS, are in-frame only. Not every clone is retained; where verified, under half of the shortfall comes from an unresolved V gene, and the cause of the rest is unknown. In all, the sample holds about 39,000 clones, and roughly nine tenths of those were seen once. Around 4% of the sample is taken by the ten largest. The sequenced sample was unsorted PBMCs, obtained 1.2 years after starting antiretroviral therapy. The receptors were gathered from a woman aged 45-59 years with HIV.

V gene TRBV7-2 combines with J gene TRBJ1-2; D gene ambiguous. V lost 1 base to trimming and J lost 3 bases, with 9 bases between them. The V gene's germline CDR1 is SGHTA and CDR2 FQGNSA. The CDR3 consists of 14 residues. In DNA, the CDR3 is TGTGCCAGCAGCTTAGGGATGGATTACTATGGCTACACCTTC. As protein: CASSLGMDYYGYTF.

This clone occurred once. The chain links TRBV19 to TRBJ1-5, with 10 bases fitting TRBD1. CDR3 length: 15 amino acids. V shed 5 bases and J 6 bases; nucleotides not matched to a gene: 7. Germline CDR1 reads LNHDA; CDR2 reads SQIVND (reference sequence). CDR3 in amino acids: CASSWDRGASQPQHF. Written as DNA, the CDR3 is TGTGCCAGTAGTTGGGACAGGGGAGCGAGTCAGCCCCAGCATTTT.

The chain employs TRBV19 and TRBJ2-7; TRBD2 agrees at 8 bases. V shed 6 bases, J shed 3 bases, and the junction held 10 bases outside the gene matches. This CDR3 is 15 amino acids long. Germline lookup yields CDR1 LNHDA and CDR2 SQIVND (reference sequence). The CDR3 DNA is TGTGCCAGTAGCCCGAGCGGGGGATCCTTCTACGAGCAGTACTTC. It codes for CASSPSGGSFYEQYF. Looking up the rest from reference TRBV19 and TRBJ2-7 gives the full variable domain: DGGITQSPKYLFRKEGQNVTLSCEQNLNHDAMYWYRQDPGQGLRLIYYSQIVNDFQKGDIAEGYSVSREKKESFPLTVTSAQKNPTAFYLCASSPSGGSFYEQYFGPGTRLTVT.

The chain couples TRBV7-2 to TRBJ1-1; D is unclear. V was pared by 1 base and J by 4 bases, with 13 bases between. Germline loops: CDR1 SGHTA, CDR2 FQGNSA. This CDR3 comprises 15 residues. The CDR3 loop reads CASSLVGSRGTEAFF. Written as DNA, the CDR3 is TGTGCCAGCAGCTTAGTCGGGTCGCGGGGCACTGAAGCTTTCTTT.

The rearrangement joins TRBV5-1 to TRBJ2-2; weak D call: TRBD1 (5 bases). The V gene's germline CDR1 is SGHRS and CDR2 YFSETQ. CDR3 size: 15 residues. V was shortened by 0 bases and J by 3 bases, with 9 bases between the two germline ends. This CDR3 is CASSLGGGDTGELFF. The CDR3 DNA follows: TGCGCCAGCAGCTTGGGGGGCGGTGACACCGGGGAGCTGTTTTTT. Looking up the rest from reference TRBV5-1 and TRBJ2-2 gives the full variable domain: KAGVTQTPRYLIKTRGQQVTLSCSPISGHRSVSWYQQTPGQGLQFLFEYFSETQRNKGNFPGRFSGRQFSNSRSEMNVSTLELGDSALYLCASSLGGGDTGELFFGEGSRLTVL.

A word on this clone: Different DNA sequences within this sample yield the same CDR3. J is TRBJ2-7 and V is TRBV27; TRBD1 is a possible D gene (5 bases). Trimming stripped 6 bases from V and 7 bases from J, with 25 bases between. This CDR3 has 16 residues. Germline CDR1 MNHEY, CDR2 SMNVEV (reference sequence). CDR3: CASSPRWGPVIGEQYF. The CDR3 DNA follows: TGTGCCAGCAGCCCTAGATGGGGCCCAGTGATCGGAGAGCAGTACTTC.

This chain connects TRBV7-9 to TRBJ1-1; D is unresolved. The V end was cut by 3 bases, the J end by 8 bases, with 7 bases between. The CDR3 has 11 residues. Germline-derived CDR1 and CDR2 are SEHNR and FQNEAQ (reference sequence). For the CDR3, the DNA is TGTGCCAGCAGCTTGCAAGCGGAAGCTTTCTTT. Translated: CASSLQAEAFF.

This chain uses TRBV6-1 with TRBJ1-2; no clear D. Germline V gene sequence: CDR1 MNHNS, CDR2 SASEGT. The length of the CDR3 is 12 residues. Trimming cost V 8 bases and J 3 bases, with 10 bases left between them. The CDR3 is CASPDFYYGYTF. The DNA for the CDR3 is TGTGCCAGCCCGGACTTTTACTATGGCTACACCTTC.

The V gene is TRBV5-4, the J gene TRBJ1-1; the D is unclear. The CDR3 contains 13 residues. Germline CDR1 and CDR2: SGHNT and YYREEE (reference sequence). The germline V and J ends were trimmed by 1 base and 6 bases, with 10 bases remaining between them. The CDR3 reads CASSLSGVPEAFF. DNA of the CDR3: TGTGCCAGCAGCTTGTCCGGGGTTCCTGAAGCTTTCTTT. Combining the CDR3 with reference TRBV5-4 and TRBJ1-1 gives the whole variable domain ETGVTQSPTHLIKTRGQQVTLRCSSQSGHNTVSWYQQALGQGPQFIFQYYREEENGRGNFPPRFSGLQFPNYSSELNVNALELDDSALYLCASSLSGVPEAFFGQGTRLTVV.